The entry that follows covers one TCR beta chain sequence. The antigen is not known. V was trimmed by 3 bases and J by 4 bases, leaving 10 bases between them. CDR1 is LGHDT and CDR2 is YNNKEL in the germline V gene (reference sequence). The CDR3 runs 14 residues. Treatment of the sample: roughly 18 received Ad26.COV2.S at low or high dose, single or two shots; about 5 received placebo; per-sample allocation not given. Collection of samples fell on day 63 after the first vaccine or placebo injection. This sample was included in a study of Ad26.COV2.S vaccination and SARS-CoV-2 variants. Study-wide context: Donor participated within the Ad26.COV2.S arm of the COV1001 trial. Ad26.COV2.S given intramuscularly, once or twice 56 days apart. Study-wide points: Placebo and vaccine recipients had non-spike TCR breadth that was similar. Substantial breadth in spike-specific CD8+ and CD4+ T cell responses was reportedly seen after vaccination.

Assay: immunoSEQ multiplex PCR; the TCRdb copy retains only in-frame clones and omits some. The profile shows about 350,000 clones, roughly 89% of them singletons. The sequence came from a person aged 18-60 years who received the Ad26.COV2.S COVID-19 vaccine or a placebo. The sequences come from peripheral blood, collected in a trial of Ad26.COV2.S vaccine versus placebo. The chain is built from TRBV3-1 (or the pseudogene TRBV3-2) and TRBJ2-1, with D unclear. The CDR3 DNA is TGTGCCAGCAGCCATCTTCTGAGGTACAATGAGCAGTTCTTC. Translation: CASSHLLRYNEQFF.